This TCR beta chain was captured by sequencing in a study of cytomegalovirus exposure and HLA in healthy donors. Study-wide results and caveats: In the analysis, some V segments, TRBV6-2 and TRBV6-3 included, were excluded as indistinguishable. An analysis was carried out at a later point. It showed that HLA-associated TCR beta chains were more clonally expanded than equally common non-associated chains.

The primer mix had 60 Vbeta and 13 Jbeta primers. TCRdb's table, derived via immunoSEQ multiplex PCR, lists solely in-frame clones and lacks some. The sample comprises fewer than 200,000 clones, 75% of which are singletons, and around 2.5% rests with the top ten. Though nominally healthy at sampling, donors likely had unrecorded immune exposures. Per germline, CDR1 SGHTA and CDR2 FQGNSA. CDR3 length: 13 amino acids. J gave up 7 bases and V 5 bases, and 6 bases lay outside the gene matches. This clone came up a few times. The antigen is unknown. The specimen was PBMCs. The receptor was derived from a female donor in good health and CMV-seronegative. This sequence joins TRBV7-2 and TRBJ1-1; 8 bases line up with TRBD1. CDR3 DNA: TGTGCCAGCAGCGTGGACAGGGTCGATGAAGCTTTCTTT. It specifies CASSVDRVDEAFF.